The rows below give T cell receptor beta chains drawn from one sample of a study of shared T cell receptors in the human thymus. The method was immunoSEQ multiplex PCR; TCRdb's version includes in-frame clones alone and lacks a portion of them. The table records more than 550,000 clones, around 87% of them present only once. The sample was also linked to a second study, of human thymus T cells.

Sequenced material: thymocytes. The receptors derive from a boy younger than two with a congenital heart defect. Both conserved end residues are part of each CDR3. D genes are given only for firm matches. Only some rows state a clone size, as once, few, many or a class for expanded clones.

d_call	clone_size	v_call	j_call	cdr3_aa	cdr3_nt
NA	NA	TRBV5-1	TRBJ1-1	CASSWGVNTEAFF	TGCGCCAGCAGCTGGGGGGTAAATACTGAAGCTTTCTTT
TRBD1	NA	TRBV10-3	TRBJ1-5	CAISDRGQGYQPQHF	TGTGCCATCAGTGATCGGGGACAGGGATATCAGCCCCAGCATTTT
NA	NA	TRBV7-8	TRBJ2-5	CASSPKASGAQYF	TGTGCCAGCAGCCCAAAGGCCTCGGGGGCCCAGTACTTC
TRBD2	NA	TRBV5-1	TRBJ2-1	CASSFWCPRLAGGINEQFF	TGCGCCAGCAGCTTTTGGTGTCCCCGGCTAGCGGGGGGAATCAATGAGCAGTTCTTC
TRBD2	NA	TRBV5-5	TRBJ2-5	CASSLAGGTSGGETQYF	TGTGCCAGCAGCTTGGCCGGGGGGACTAGCGGGGGAGAGACCCAGTACTTC
TRBD2	NA	TRBV4-3	TRBJ2-3	CASSQAPSGEGNTDTQYF	TGCGCCAGCAGCCAAGCGCCTAGCGGGGAGGGTAACACAGATACGCAGTATTTT
NA	NA	TRBV7-9	TRBJ1-6	CASSEDRPYNSPLHF	TGTGCCAGCAGCGAGGACAGACCTTATAATTCACCCCTCCACTTT
NA	NA	TRBV9	TRBJ2-1	CASSGAGEQFF	TGTGCCAGCAGCGGGGCGGGTGAGCAGTTCTTC
NA	once	TRBV5-1	TRBJ2-5	CASAVAPQETQYF	TGCGCCAGCGCAGTAGCTCCCCAAGAGACCCAGTACTTC
NA	NA	TRBV27	TRBJ2-3	CASKRGRADTQYF	TGTGCCAGCAAGAGGGGGAGGGCAGATACGCAGTATTTT
TRBD2	NA	TRBV4-3	TRBJ2-1	CASSQGLSGLAVKNEQFF	TGCGCCAGCAGCCAAGGGCTTTCGGGACTAGCGGTGAAAAATGAGCAGTTCTTC
TRBD1	NA	TRBV19	TRBJ2-2	CASSIDRGYLALAKGELFF	TGTGCCAGTAGTATAGACAGGGGGTACCTAGCCTTGGCCAAAGGGGAGCTGTTTTTT
TRBD1	once	TRBV16	TRBJ1-3	CASSQSGGQETGSGNTIYF	TGTGCCAGCAGCCAATCTGGGGGACAGGAGACCGGCTCTGGAAACACCATATATTTT
NA	NA	TRBV4-1	TRBJ2-1	CASSQEARGNEQFF	TGCGCCAGCAGCCAAGAGGCCAGGGGTAATGAGCAGTTCTTC
TRBD2	NA	TRBV11-3	TRBJ2-3	CASSLDLMGEGSTDTQYF	TGTGCCAGCAGCTTAGATCTGATGGGGGAGGGGAGCACAGATACGCAGTATTTT
NA	NA	TRBV6-1	TRBJ1-5	CASQEGRSYQPQHF	TGTGCCAGCCAGGAGGGCAGGAGCTATCAGCCCCAGCATTTT
NA	few	TRBV27	TRBJ2-1	CASSLGWSSYNEQFF	TGTGCCAGCAGTCTCGGTTGGAGCTCCTACAATGAGCAGTTCTTC
TRBD1	NA	TRBV5-1	TRBJ2-7	CASSRDSRYEQYF	TGCGCCAGCAGTCGGGACAGTCGGTACGAGCAGTACTTC
TRBD1	NA	TRBV28	TRBJ1-5	CASSFGQGLGQPQHF	TGTGCCAGCAGTTTCGGACAGGGGCTAGGGCAGCCCCAGCATTTT
NA	NA	TRBV27	TRBJ2-1	CASSLKPSVNEQFF	TGTGCCAGCAGTTTAAAGCCCAGCGTAAATGAGCAGTTCTTC
TRBD1	once	TRBV27	TRBJ1-2	CASSFRDRGNYGYTF	TGTGCCAGCAGTTTCCGTGACAGGGGAAACTATGGCTACACCTTC
NA	NA	TRBV5-6	TRBJ1-4	CASSLPSRDTTTNEKLFF	TGTGCCAGCAGCTTACCGTCACGGGACACGACAACTAATGAAAAACTGTTTTTT
TRBD2	NA	TRBV4-2	TRBJ2-3	CASSQAPRLAAHTDTQYF	TGTGCCAGCAGCCAAGCCCCTCGCCTAGCGGCTCACACAGATACGCAGTATTTT